These 15 T cell receptor beta chains were sequenced from one sample in a study of cytomegalovirus exposure and HLA in healthy donors. The PCR employed 60 Vbeta primers together with 13 Jbeta primers. Here immunoSEQ multiplex PCR was the method, and the copy in TCRdb shows in-frame clones only, minus some. The sample has about 120,000 clones, over 70% seen once. Sample: PBMCs. The receptors were gathered from a woman under 30 in good health and CMV-seronegative.

The chain is built from TRBV5-8 and TRBJ2-3; tentative D call: TRBD2 (6 bases). The CDR3 is 15 residues long. The V gene lost 0 bases and the J gene lost 5 bases, with 13 bases spanning the gap. CDR1 is SGHTS, CDR2 YDEGEE, per germline. For the CDR3, the DNA is TGTGCCAGCAGCTTGGGTAGCGGTGCGTTAGATACGCAGTATTTT. It yields the protein CASSLGSGALDTQYF.

This chain connects TRBV9 to TRBJ2-1; the match to TRBD1 covers 9 bases. The CDR3 spans 15 residues. Per germline, CDR1 SGDLS and CDR2 YYNGEE. The ends lost 4 bases at V and 1 base at J; junction bases unmatched: 3. CDR3 residues: CASSKTGGSYNEQFF. For the CDR3, the DNA is TGTGCCAGCAGCAAGACAGGGGGGTCCTACAATGAGCAGTTCTTC.

This clone occurred a few times. This rearrangement joins TRBV6-6 to TRBJ1-2; 9 bases line up with TRBD1. With V trimmed by 2 bases and J by 6 bases, 7 bases remained unmatched. Germline CDR1 is MNHNY and CDR2 is SVGAGI (reference sequence). The CDR3 runs 15 residues. CDR3 loop: CASSYTRDRDNGYTF. The CDR3, as DNA: TGTGCCAGCAGTTACACCCGGGACAGGGATAATGGCTACACCTTC.

This clone was observed once. The rearrangement links TRBV6-5 to TRBJ2-7; possible D gene TRBD2, 6 bases. Germline-derived CDR1 and CDR2 are MNHEY and SVGAGI. V dropped 0 bases and J dropped 6 bases, with 9 bases sitting between them. The CDR3 consists of 13 residues. The CDR3 DNA is TGTGCCAGCAGTTACTCAGGCGGGATCGAGCAGTACTTC. It encodes CASSYSGGIEQYF.

The chain combines TRBV7-9 with TRBJ2-7; a possible D gene is TRBD1 (5 bases). Trimming shortened V by 5 bases and J by 2 bases, and 13 bases separated the two germline ends. Germline CDR1 SEHNR, CDR2 FQNEAQ (reference sequence). The CDR3 has 14 residues. CDR3 DNA: TGTGCCAGCAGCCCCCTAGGGGTAGCCTACGAGCAGTACTTC. Translating gives CASSPLGVAYEQYF.

The gene calls are TRBV7-9 and TRBJ2-2; weak D call: TRBD1 (6 bases). Germline V gives CDR1 SEHNR, CDR2 FQNEAQ (reference sequence). Trimming removed 5 bases at V and 6 bases at J, with 22 bases between. The length of the CDR3 is 17 residues. The CDR3 region is CASSASATGDRAGELFF. The CDR3 DNA reads as TGTGCCAGCAGCGCATCGGCGACAGGAGATAGGGCCGGGGAGCTGTTTTTT.

This clone was found once. The chain uses TRBV23-1 and TRBJ1-3; 7 bases line up with TRBD1. TRBV23-1 is marked as an open reading frame, function uncertain. V was clipped by 4 bases and J by 7 bases; unmatched bases: 13. CDR3 size: 16 residues. The CDR3 here is CASSRPQGVIGNTIYF. The CDR3 region has the DNA TGCGCCAGCAGTCGCCCCCAGGGGGTAATAGGGAACACCATATATTTT.

This clone occurred a few times. The rearrangement uses TRBV5-1 and TRBJ1-1, with 7 bases that match TRBD1. Germline V gene sequence: CDR1 SGHRS, CDR2 YFSETQ. V dropped 4 bases and J dropped 5; count of bases not matched to a gene: 5. The CDR3 has 13 residues. The CDR3: CASSATGDTEAFF. Written as DNA, the CDR3 is TGCGCCAGCAGCGCTACAGGGGATACTGAAGCTTTCTTT.

This clone has a handful of counts. The rearrangement links TRBV5-6 to TRBJ2-2; 15 nucleotides agree with TRBD2. CDR3 size: 18 residues. The germline CDR1 and CDR2 sequences are SGHDT and YYEEEE. Unmatched junction bases numbered 11, after V lost 4 bases and J lost 7 bases. The CDR3 coding sequence is TGTGCCAGCAGCCCCCCTGGGACTAGCGGGAGGAAGGGCGGGGAGCTGTTTTTT. Protein sequence: CASSPPGTSGRKGGELFF.

The V gene is TRBV5-1, the J gene TRBJ2-2, with 10 bases identical to TRBD2. The CDR3 sequence is 16 residues long. V was pared by 3 bases and J by 3 bases, with 5 bases of the junction left unmatched. CDR1 and CDR2 from the germline V gene are SGHRS and YFSETQ. DNA of the CDR3: TGCGCCAGCAGCTACGGGACTAGCGCCTACACCGGGGAGCTGTTTTTT. Translated: CASSYGTSAYTGELFF.

The CDR3 DNA reads TGTGCCAGCAGCGAGCGGACAGGGGGCAACGAGCAGTACTTC. Protein product: CASSERTGGNEQYF. The chain joins TRBV5-4 to TRBJ2-7; 11 bases match TRBD1. There are 14 residues in the CDR3. V shed 4 bases and J 5 bases; nucleotides not matched to a gene: 5. Germline V gene sequence: CDR1 SGHNT, CDR2 YYREEE (reference sequence).

This clone was counted once. The chain carries TRBV18 and TRBJ2-1; no clear D gene. The CDR3 totals 15 residues. Germline V CDR1 and CDR2: KGHSH, LQKENI. V was clipped by 6 bases and J by 4 bases, with 16 bases between them. The CDR3 sequence is CASSRTPPQYNEQFF. The CDR3 DNA is TGTGCCAGCTCCCGTACACCGCCCCAATACAATGAGCAGTTCTTC. The full variable domain, rest sourced from reference TRBV18 and TRBJ2-1, is NAGVMQNPRHLVRRRGQEARLRCSPMKGHSHVYWYRQLPEEGLKFMVYLQKENIIDESGMPKERFSAEFPKEGPSILRIQQVVRGDSAAYFCASSRTPPQYNEQFFGPGTRLTVL.

In nucleotides, the CDR3 is TGTGCCTGGAGTGTACGGTTTGAGACTGAAGCTTTCTTT. It yields the protein CAWSVRFETEAFF. V and J are TRBV30 and TRBJ1-1; D unclear. The CDR3 length is 13 residues. V dropped 0 bases and J dropped 5 bases, with 10 bases sitting between them. Per germline, CDR1 GTSNPN and CDR2 SVGIG (reference sequence).

The V and J genes are TRBV2 and TRBJ2-5; no reliable D call. V was trimmed by 7 bases and J by 3 bases, leaving 12 bases between them. CDR3 size: 13 residues. Germline CDR1 SNHLY, CDR2 FYNNEI. The CDR3, as DNA: TGTGCCAGCAAGTGGAGACTTGAAGAGACCCAGTACTTC. It yields the protein CASKWRLEETQYF.

The chain joins TRBV9 to TRBJ1-1, with D perhaps TRBD1 (6 bases). Germline assignment: CDR1 SGDLS and CDR2 YYNGEE. The CDR3 extends over 15 amino acids. Deletions cut 0 bases from V and 2 bases from J, with 11 bases between. As DNA, the CDR3 is TGTGCCAGCAGCGTAGAAGGGGGAATAAACACTGAAGCTTTCTTT. Amino acid sequence: CASSVEGGINTEAFF.